Shown below are 21 T cell receptor beta chains from a single sample sequenced in a study of Ad26.COV2.S vaccination and SARS-CoV-2 variants. The data were produced by immunoSEQ multiplex PCR, yet TCRdb's version contains in-frame clones alone and is incomplete. The sample yields about 680,000 clones, 80% to 90% seen once. Treatment: about 20 received Ad26.COV2.S at low or high dose, single or two shots; about 5 received placebo; per-sample allocation not given. Sampling was done on day 63 after the first vaccine or placebo injection. Sequencing used peripheral blood, obtained in a trial of Ad26.COV2.S vaccine versus placebo. Receptors originate from a person aged 18 to 65 who received the Ad26.COV2.S COVID-19 vaccine or a placebo.

The chain joins TRBV18 to TRBJ1-5; TRBD1 matches at 8 bases. This CDR3 has 18 amino acids. Germline trimming cut 3 bases from V and 2 bases from J; bases unmatched to any gene: 12. Germline V gene lookup returns CDR1 KGHSH and CDR2 LQKENI. Written as DNA, the CDR3 is TGTGCCAGCTCACCGCAATCCCCAGGGGGCGGGGGCAATCAGCCCCAGCATTTT. It codes for CASSPQSPGGGGNQPQHF.

The CDR3 sequence is CASSAGQGKAFF. CDR3 coding DNA: TGTGCCAGCAGCGCGGGACAGGGAAAAGCTTTCTTT. The genes are TRBV12-3 or TRBV12-4 and TRBJ1-1; 9 nucleotides agree with TRBD1. This CDR3 comprises 12 residues. The J segment lost 9 bases and the V segment lost 6 bases, leaving 5 bases of the junction unmatched.

The chain is built from TRBV6-4 and TRBJ2-6; D gene unclear. CDR1 MRHNA and CDR2 SNTAGT come from the germline V gene. The V end lost 5 bases, the J end lost 1 base, and 15 bases lay between the germline ends. This CDR3 has 17 amino acids. For the CDR3, the DNA is TGTGCCAGCAGTCTCGATCATTTACCATCTGGGGCCAACGTCCTGACTTTC. This encodes CASSLDHLPSGANVLTF.

This clone has just a few counts. The CDR3 bases are TGTGCCAGCAGCTTAGCGGCTCCGGGACAGGGCCAGGGTGGCTACACCTTC. Its protein product is CASSLAAPGQGQGGYTF. The chain links TRBV7-8 to TRBJ1-2; TRBD1 aligns across 9 bases. The CDR3 is 17 residues long. The trim removed 0 bases at V and 7 bases at J, leaving 12 bases unmatched. Germline V gene lookup returns CDR1 SGHVS and CDR2 FQNEAQ.

This clone is a singleton in its sample. This chain connects TRBV19 to TRBJ2-7; TRBD2 aligns across 11 bases. The CDR3 runs to 14 residues. With V trimmed by 3 bases and J by 7 bases, 5 bases remained unmatched. CDR1 is LNHDA, CDR2 SQIVND, per germline (reference sequence). The CDR3 region is CASSILAGGGEQYF. In DNA form, the CDR3 reads TGTGCCAGTAGTATCCTAGCGGGAGGAGGTGAGCAGTACTTC. The full variable domain, in which reference TRBV19 and TRBJ2-7 provide the parts outside the CDR3, is DGGITQSPKYLFRKEGQNVTLSCEQNLNHDAMYWYRQDPGQGLRLIYYSQIVNDFQKGDIAEGYSVSREKKESFPLTVTSAQKNPTAFYLCASSILAGGGEQYFGPGTRLTVT.

This clone has a single count. The genes are TRBV7-2 and TRBJ1-6, with D unresolved. The CDR3 consists of 15 residues. In germline, CDR1 is SGHTA, CDR2 FQGNSA. V was trimmed by 1 base and J by 14 bases, leaving 18 bases between them. CDR3 protein: CASSLVRGLKFTLHF. The CDR3 DNA reads TGTGCCAGCAGCTTAGTGCGGGGATTGAAGTTCACCCTCCACTTT.

The chain couples TRBV5-6 to TRBJ1-6; tentative D call: TRBD1 (5 bases). The CDR3 consists of 15 residues. The ends were cut back, 1 base at V and 8 bases at J, with 13 bases in the middle. Germline CDR1 reads SGHDT; CDR2 reads YYEEEE. The CDR3 here is CASSLRGGGDSPLHF. The CDR3 DNA reads TGTGCCAGCAGCTTGAGGGGAGGTGGGGATTCACCCCTCCACTTT.

J is TRBJ1-1 and V is TRBV5-1; the match to TRBD1 covers 8 bases. The CDR3 is made up of 15 amino acids. In germline, CDR1 is SGHRS, CDR2 YFSETQ. J gave up 5 bases and V 2 bases, and 8 bases lay outside the gene matches. In DNA form, the CDR3 reads TGCGCCAGCAGCTTCCCGGACAGGGCTTATACTGAAGCTTTCTTT. It yields the protein CASSFPDRAYTEAFF.

The genes are TRBV9 and TRBJ1-6; 7 bases align to TRBD1. V lost 0 bases and J lost 8; bases outside the gene matches: 5. The CDR3 extends over 15 amino acids. CDR1 is SGDLS, CDR2 YYNGEE, per germline. CDR3 sequence: CASSVDRGTYSPLHF. Written as DNA, the CDR3 is TGTGCCAGCAGCGTAGACAGGGGCACTTATTCACCCCTCCACTTT.

The chain joins TRBV6-5 to TRBJ1-3; weak D call: TRBD1 (5 bases). Germline lookup yields CDR1 MNHEY and CDR2 SVGAGI. The CDR3 has 15 residues. V lost 6 bases and J lost 2, with 14 bases in between. CDR3 residues: CASRKDGAPGNTIYF. The CDR3 DNA sequence: TGTGCCAGCAGGAAGGACGGGGCCCCTGGAAACACCATATATTTT.

V and J are TRBV30 and TRBJ1-6; a possible D gene is TRBD1 (6 bases). This CDR3 region has 14 residues. In germline, CDR1 is GTSNPN, CDR2 SVGIG (reference sequence). The germline V and J ends were trimmed by 3 bases and 4 bases, with 10 bases remaining between them. CDR3 bases: TGTGCCTGGAGGACAGGCGGATATAATTCACCCCTCCACTTT. Translated, it gives CAWRTGGYNSPLHF.

In its sample, this clone was seen a few times. The chain uses TRBV19 and TRBJ1-5, with 8 bases that match TRBD1. The V gene end was trimmed by 5 bases and the J gene end by 0 bases; junction bases not matched to a gene: 15. The CDR3 has 19 residues. Germline loops: CDR1 LNHDA, CDR2 SQIVND (reference sequence). In nucleotides, the CDR3 is TGTGCCAGTAGTCTTAGGACAGGGATTCCCTTTTATAGCAATCAGCCCCAGCATTTT. Its protein product is CASSLRTGIPFYSNQPQHF.

Regarding this clone: The same CDR3 also results from other DNA sequences found in this sample. The J gene is TRBJ2-7, the V gene TRBV18, with D perhaps given as TRBD1 or TRBD2 (5 bases each). The V gene's germline CDR1 is KGHSH and CDR2 LQKENI. The CDR3 runs 15 residues. V gave up 0 bases and J gave up 0 bases, with 9 bases separating them. The CDR3 DNA reads as TGTGCCAGCTCACCACCTGGGGGAAGCTCCTACGAGCAGTACTTC. It yields the protein CASSPPGGSSYEQYF.

Points on this clone: Different DNA sequences within this sample yield the same CDR3. The chain employs TRBV19 and TRBJ1-4; D gene uncertain. V was pared by 1 base and J by 0 bases, with 6 bases between. The germline V gene encodes CDR1 LNHDA and CDR2 SQIVND (reference sequence). There are 15 residues in the CDR3. The chain's CDR3 is CASSIGPSTNEKLFF. The CDR3 nucleotides are TGTGCCAGTAGTATAGGGCCGTCAACTAATGAAAAACTGTTTTTT.

To note about this clone: Other DNA sequences within the sample encode an identical CDR3. J is TRBJ2-1 and V is TRBV7-2, with 9 nucleotides matching TRBD1. This CDR3 has 15 amino acids. Germline assignment: CDR1 SGHTA and CDR2 FQGNSA. J was trimmed by 0 bases and V by 3 bases; bases with no gene match: 0. The CDR3 DNA reads TGTGCCAGCAGCTTGACAGGGGGCTCCTACAATGAGCAGTTCTTC. It translates to CASSLTGGSYNEQFF.

The chain combines TRBV19 with TRBJ2-1; the D call may be TRBD1 or TRBD2 (5 bases each). Trimming took 4 bases from V and 1 from J, leaving 17 bases between them. The CDR3 consists of 17 residues. The germline CDR1 and CDR2 sequences are LNHDA and SQIVND (reference sequence). The CDR3 sequence is CASSTLTKGSSYNEQFF. In DNA, the CDR3 is TGTGCCAGTAGTACCTTGACAAAGGGGAGTTCCTACAATGAGCAGTTCTTC.

The chain has TRBV5-1 and TRBJ1-3; 12 bases are shared with TRBD1. Germline V gene data show CDR1 as SGHRS and CDR2 as YFSETQ. The CDR3 spans 15 residues. V dropped 5 bases and J dropped 2; count of bases not matched to a gene: 2. CDR3 nucleotides: TGCGCCAGCAGACGGGACAGGGGGCCTGGAAACACCATATATTTT. Amino acids: CASRRDRGPGNTIYF.

CDR3 in DNA: TGTGCCAGCAGTCCGGTGAGCGGGATGTTTGATGAGCAGTTCTTC. Protein product: CASSPVSGMFDEQFF. The chain uses TRBV5-4 and TRBJ2-1, with 7 nucleotides matching TRBD2. V gave up 5 bases and J gave up 8 bases; unmatched junction bases: 13. CDR3 size: 15 residues. Germline V gene lookup returns CDR1 SGHNT and CDR2 YYREEE (reference sequence).

This rearrangement joins TRBV11-2 to TRBJ1-3; D is unresolved. This CDR3 comprises 15 residues. From germline, CDR1 is SGHAT and CDR2 FQNNGV. V was cut by 2 bases and J by 8 bases, with 16 bases left in between. The CDR3 DNA sequence: TGTGCCAGCAGCTTAACAAACGCCGCGACCGACACCATATATTTT. Amino acids: CASSLTNAATDTIYF.

The gene calls are TRBV30 and TRBJ2-1; 9 bases are a match to TRBD2. The J segment lost 1 base and the V segment lost 1 base, leaving 2 bases of the junction unmatched. The V gene's germline CDR1 is GTSNPN and CDR2 SVGIG (reference sequence). The CDR3 has 15 amino acids. The CDR3 protein is CAWSGLAGSYNEQFF. The CDR3 DNA sequence: TGTGCCTGGAGTGGCCTAGCGGGATCCTACAATGAGCAGTTCTTC.

V is TRBV5-4 and J is TRBJ2-7; TRBD2 agrees at 10 bases. CDR1 is SGHNT and CDR2 is YYREEE in the germline V gene (reference sequence). Losses at the gene ends were 4 bases for V and 0 bases for J; bases not matched to a gene: 7. The CDR3 loop spans 16 amino acids. CDR3 in DNA: TGTGCCAGCAGCGAATGGACTAGCGGTATCTCCTACGAGCAGTACTTC. Translation gives CASSEWTSGISYEQYF. Full variable domain (rest looked up from reference TRBV5-4 and TRBJ2-7): ETGVTQSPTHLIKTRGQQVTLRCSSQSGHNTVSWYQQALGQGPQFIFQYYREEENGRGNFPPRFSGLQFPNYSSELNVNALELDDSALYLCASSEWTSGISYEQYFGPGTRLTVT.